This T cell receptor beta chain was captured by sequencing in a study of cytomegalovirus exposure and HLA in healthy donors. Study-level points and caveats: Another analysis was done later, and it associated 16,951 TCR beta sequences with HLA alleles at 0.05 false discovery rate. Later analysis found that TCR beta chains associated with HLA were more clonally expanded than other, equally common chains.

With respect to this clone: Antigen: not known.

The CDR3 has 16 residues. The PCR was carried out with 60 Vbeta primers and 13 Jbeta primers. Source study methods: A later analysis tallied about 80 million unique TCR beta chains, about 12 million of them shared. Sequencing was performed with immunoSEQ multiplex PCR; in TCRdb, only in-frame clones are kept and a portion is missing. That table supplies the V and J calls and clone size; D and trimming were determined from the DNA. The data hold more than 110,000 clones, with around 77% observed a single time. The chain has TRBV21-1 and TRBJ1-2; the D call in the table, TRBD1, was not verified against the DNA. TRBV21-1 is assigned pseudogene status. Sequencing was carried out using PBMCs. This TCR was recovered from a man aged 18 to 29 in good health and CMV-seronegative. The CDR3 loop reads CASSAVLQGDAYGYTF. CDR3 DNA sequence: TGTGCCAGCAGCGCGGTCTTACAGGGTGACGCCTATGGCTACACCTTC.